The rows below give T cell receptor beta chains drawn from one sample of a study of T cell changes during pregnancy in multiple sclerosis. Data came from immunoSEQ multiplex PCR; TCRdb stores just in-frame clones and leaves some out. The sample contains some 59,000 clones, just over 90% of which appear only once. Sequencing was performed on peripheral blood, taken in the second trimester of pregnancy. These receptors originate from a female donor with multiple sclerosis, enrolled in a pregnancy study. Both conserved end residues are part of each CDR3. The order of the fields is V gene, J gene, D gene, clone size, CDR3 length, CDR3 DNA, CDR3 protein. The D gene is left open where the match is weak. Size values are once, few and many counts, or a class for expanded clones, and some rows have none.

TRBV30	TRBJ1-2	TRBD1	.	13	TGTGCCAGCACAGGGGAGATTATTAGAGGCTACACCTTC	CASTGEIIRGYTF
TRBV7-2	TRBJ2-7	.	.	12	TGTGCCAGCAGCCTCTACAGCACCGAGCAGTACTTC	CASSLYSTEQYF
TRBV5-1	TRBJ2-4	TRBD1	.	14	TGCGCCAGCAGCTATACAGGGGGCGCAAACATTCAGTACTTC	CASSYTGGANIQYF
TRBV11-2	TRBJ2-1	.	.	15	TGTGCCAGCAGCTTAGATCCTGTGTCCTACAATGAGCAGTTCTTC	CASSLDPVSYNEQFF
TRBV5-4	TRBJ1-2	TRBD1	.	13	TGTGCCAGCAGCCCCCGGGACAGGGGCCGCTACACCTTC	CASSPRDRGRYTF
TRBV6-5	TRBJ2-1	.	.	12	TGTGCCAGTGGGACTCCTGGCAATGAGCAGTTCTTC	CASGTPGNEQFF
TRBV5-1	TRBJ1-2	TRBD1	.	15	TGCGCCAGCAGCTTGACCACGGGACAGGGGTATGGCTACACCTTC	CASSLTTGQGYGYTF
TRBV5-1	TRBJ2-2	TRBD1	.	16	TGCGCCAGCAGCTTTGACCCCGACAGGGCTTCCGGGGAGCTGTTTTTT	CASSFDPDRASGELFF
TRBV4-2	TRBJ2-7	TRBD2	.	16	TGTGCCAGCAGCCAAGATCAGCGGGGGCACTCCTACGAGCAGTACTTC	CASSQDQRGHSYEQYF
TRBV6-5	TRBJ2-1	.	.	14	TGTGCCAGCAGTTATTGGGGGGATCACAATGAGCAGTTCTTC	CASSYWGDHNEQFF
TRBV7-6	TRBJ1-5	TRBD1	once	16	TGTGCCAGCAGCCTGAACCCGGACAGGTATGGACAGCCCCAGCATTTT	CASSLNPDRYGQPQHF
TRBV7-9	TRBJ1-1	.	.	15	TGTGCCAGCAGCTTAGGGGGCGGCCTAATCACTGAAGCTTTCTTT	CASSLGGGLITEAFF
TRBV7-2	TRBJ1-6	TRBD1	.	18	TGTGCCAGCAGCGTCAGAGCGATGGGACAGTTCTTTAATTCACCCCTCCACTTT	CASSVRAMGQFFNSPLHF
TRBV10-3	TRBJ2-1	TRBD2	.	17	TGTGCCATCAGTGAGCAATCATTGGGACTAGCGGGGGCTGGGCAGTTCTTC	CAISEQSLGLAGAGQFF
TRBV28	TRBJ1-5	.	once	19	TGTGCCAGCAGTTTATTTGTCTTGACAGGCTTTTATAGCAATCAGCCCCAGCATTTT	CASSLFVLTGFYSNQPQHF
TRBV5-1	TRBJ1-5	.	.	14	TGCGCCAGCAGCTGGGGGGGGAATGGAGAGCCCCAGCATTTT	CASSWGGNGEPQHF
TRBV5-1	TRBJ1-2	TRBD1	.	13	TGCGCCAGCAGCTTGCACAGGGGTGATGGCTACACCTTC	CASSLHRGDGYTF
TRBV2	TRBJ1-1	TRBD1	.	14	TGTGCCAGCCGGACAGGGGTAATGAACACTGAAGCTTTCTTT	CASRTGVMNTEAFF
TRBV5-4	TRBJ2-5	.	.	14	TGTGCCAGCAGCTCTCCGCAGGGTGGAGAGACCCAGTACTTC	CASSSPQGGETQYF
TRBV27	TRBJ2-7	.	.	14	TGTGCCAGCAGTGAGACAGCCCCCCCCTACGAGCAGTACTTC	CASSETAPPYEQYF